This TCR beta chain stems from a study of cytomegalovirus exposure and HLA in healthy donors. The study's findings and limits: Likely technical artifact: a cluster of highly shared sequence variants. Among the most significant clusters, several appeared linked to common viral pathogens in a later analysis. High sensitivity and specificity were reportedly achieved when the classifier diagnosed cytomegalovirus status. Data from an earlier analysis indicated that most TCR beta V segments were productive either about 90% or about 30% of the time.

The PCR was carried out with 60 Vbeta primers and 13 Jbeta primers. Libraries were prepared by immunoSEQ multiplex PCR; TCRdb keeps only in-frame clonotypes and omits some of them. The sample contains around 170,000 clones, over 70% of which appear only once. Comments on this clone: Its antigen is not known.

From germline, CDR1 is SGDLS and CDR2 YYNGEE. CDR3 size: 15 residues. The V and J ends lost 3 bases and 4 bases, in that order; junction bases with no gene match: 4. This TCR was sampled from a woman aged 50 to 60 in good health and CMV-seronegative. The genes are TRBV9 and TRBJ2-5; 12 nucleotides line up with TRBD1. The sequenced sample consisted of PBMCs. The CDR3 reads CASSDWDRGRETQYF. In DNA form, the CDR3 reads TGTGCCAGCAGCGACTGGGACAGGGGGCGAGAGACCCAGTACTTC.